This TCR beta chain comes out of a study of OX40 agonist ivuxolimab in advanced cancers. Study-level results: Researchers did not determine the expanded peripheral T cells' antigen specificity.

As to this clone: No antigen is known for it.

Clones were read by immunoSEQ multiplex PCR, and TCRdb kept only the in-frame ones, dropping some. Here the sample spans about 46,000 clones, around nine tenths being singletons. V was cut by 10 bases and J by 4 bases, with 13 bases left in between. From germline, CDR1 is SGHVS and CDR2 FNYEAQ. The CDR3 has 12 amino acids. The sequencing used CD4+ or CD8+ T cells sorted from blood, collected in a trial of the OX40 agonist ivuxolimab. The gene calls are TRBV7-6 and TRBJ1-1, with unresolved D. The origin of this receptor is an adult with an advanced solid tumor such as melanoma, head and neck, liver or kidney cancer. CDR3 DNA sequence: TGTGCCACTAGTGCTTTTCGCACTGAAGCTTTCTTT. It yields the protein CATSAFRTEAFF.